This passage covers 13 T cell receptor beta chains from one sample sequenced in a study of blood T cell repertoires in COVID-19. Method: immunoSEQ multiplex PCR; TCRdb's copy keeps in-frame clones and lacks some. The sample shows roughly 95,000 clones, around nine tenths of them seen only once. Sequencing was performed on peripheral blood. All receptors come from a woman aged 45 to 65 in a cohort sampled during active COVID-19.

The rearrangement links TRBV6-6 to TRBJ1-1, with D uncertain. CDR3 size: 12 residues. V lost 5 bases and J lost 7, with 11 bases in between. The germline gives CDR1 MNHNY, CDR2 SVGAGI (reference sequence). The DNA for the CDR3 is TGTGCCAGCAGTCCTCCACAGTTTGAAGCTTTCTTT. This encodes CASSPPQFEAFF.

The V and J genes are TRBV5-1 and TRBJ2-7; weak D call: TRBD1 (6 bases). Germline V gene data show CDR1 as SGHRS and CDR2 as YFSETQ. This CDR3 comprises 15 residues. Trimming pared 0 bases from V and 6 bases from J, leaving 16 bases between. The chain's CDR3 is CASSLVEQGQTEQYF. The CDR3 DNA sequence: TGCGCCAGCAGCTTGGTTGAGCAGGGACAAACCGAGCAGTACTTC.

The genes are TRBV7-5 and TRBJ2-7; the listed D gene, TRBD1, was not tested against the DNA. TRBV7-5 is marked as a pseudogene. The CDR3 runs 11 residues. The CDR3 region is CARLWGFEQYF. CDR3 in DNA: TGTGCCAGATTGTGGGGCTTCGAGCAGTACTTC.

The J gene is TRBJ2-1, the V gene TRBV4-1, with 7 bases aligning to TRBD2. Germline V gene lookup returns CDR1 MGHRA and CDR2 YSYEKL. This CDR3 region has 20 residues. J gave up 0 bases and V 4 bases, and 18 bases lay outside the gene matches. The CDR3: CASSPTGRAADTSSYNEQFF. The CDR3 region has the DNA TGCGCCAGCAGCCCAACTGGGAGGGCAGCGGACACTAGCTCCTACAATGAGCAGTTCTTC.

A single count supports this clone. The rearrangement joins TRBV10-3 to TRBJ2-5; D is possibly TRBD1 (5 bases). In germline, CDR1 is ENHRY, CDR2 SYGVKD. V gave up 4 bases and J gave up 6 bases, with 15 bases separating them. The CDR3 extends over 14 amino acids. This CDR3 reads CAISGSAGPKTQYF. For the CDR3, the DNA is TGTGCCATCAGTGGGTCTGCAGGGCCCAAGACCCAGTACTTC.

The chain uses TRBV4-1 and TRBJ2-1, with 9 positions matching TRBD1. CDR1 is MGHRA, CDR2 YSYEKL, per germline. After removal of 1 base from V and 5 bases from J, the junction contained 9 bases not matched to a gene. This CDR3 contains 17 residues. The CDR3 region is CASSQVPPGQGHNEQFF. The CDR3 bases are TGCGCCAGCAGCCAAGTTCCACCGGGACAGGGACACAATGAGCAGTTCTTC.

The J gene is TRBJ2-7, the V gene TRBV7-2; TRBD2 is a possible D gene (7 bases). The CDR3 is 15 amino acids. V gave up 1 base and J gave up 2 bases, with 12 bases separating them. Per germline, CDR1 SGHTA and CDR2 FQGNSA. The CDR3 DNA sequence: TGTGCCAGCAGCTTAGGAGGGGGGGCAGCCTACGAGCAGTACTTC. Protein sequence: CASSLGGGAAYEQYF.

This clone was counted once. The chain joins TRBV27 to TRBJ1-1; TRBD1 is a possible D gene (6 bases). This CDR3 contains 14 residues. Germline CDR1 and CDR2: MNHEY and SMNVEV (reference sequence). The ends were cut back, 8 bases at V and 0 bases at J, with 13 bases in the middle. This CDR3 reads CASSRQDMNTEAFF. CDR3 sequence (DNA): TGTGCCAGCTCCCGACAGGACATGAACACTGAAGCTTTCTTT.

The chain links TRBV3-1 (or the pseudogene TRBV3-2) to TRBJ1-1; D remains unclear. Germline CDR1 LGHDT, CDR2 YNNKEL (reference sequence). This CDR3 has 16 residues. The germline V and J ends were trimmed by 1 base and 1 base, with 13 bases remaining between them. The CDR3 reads CASSQGVTAANTEAFF. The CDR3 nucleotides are TGTGCCAGCAGCCAAGGCGTGACGGCGGCGAACACTGAAGCTTTCTTT.

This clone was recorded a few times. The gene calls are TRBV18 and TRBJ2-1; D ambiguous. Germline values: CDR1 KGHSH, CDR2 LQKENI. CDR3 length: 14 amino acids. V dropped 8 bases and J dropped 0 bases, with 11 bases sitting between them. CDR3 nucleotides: TGTGCCAGCATCACCTCGGGCTCCTACAATGAGCAGTTCTTC. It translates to CASITSGSYNEQFF.

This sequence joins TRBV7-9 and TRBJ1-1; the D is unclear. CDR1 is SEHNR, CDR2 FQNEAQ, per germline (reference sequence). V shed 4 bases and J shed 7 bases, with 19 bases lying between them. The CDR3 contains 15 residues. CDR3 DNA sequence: TGTGCCAGCAGCTCGTCCCTCCGCGGAGCACTTGAAGCTTTCTTT. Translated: CASSSSLRGALEAFF.

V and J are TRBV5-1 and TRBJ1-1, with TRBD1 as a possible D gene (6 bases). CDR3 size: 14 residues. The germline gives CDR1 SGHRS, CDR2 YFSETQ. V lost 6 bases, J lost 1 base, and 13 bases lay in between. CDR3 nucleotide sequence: TGCGCCAGCAACGTCCGGGGGGCGAACACTGAAGCTTTCTTT. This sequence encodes CASNVRGANTEAFF.

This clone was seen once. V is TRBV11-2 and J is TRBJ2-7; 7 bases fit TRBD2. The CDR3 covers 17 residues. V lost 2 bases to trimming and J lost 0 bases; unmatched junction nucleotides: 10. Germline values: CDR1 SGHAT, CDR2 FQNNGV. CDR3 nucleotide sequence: TGTGCCAGCAGCTTATCCACCGGACTAGTTAGCTCCTACGAGCAGTACTTC. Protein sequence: CASSLSTGLVSSYEQYF.